This T cell receptor (beta chain) originates from a study of blood T cell repertoires in COVID-19. Whole-study context: Whether acute or convalescent, the COVID-19 samples came from the United States, Italy and Spain. T cells, B-cell-depleted T cells, or PBMCs provided the cDNA or gDNA that served as material.

The CDR3 is made up of 15 amino acids. Germline CDR1 and CDR2: SGDLS and YYNGEE. With V trimmed by 4 bases and J by 7 bases, 8 bases remained unmatched. Per the authors' pipeline: Estimation of nucleated cell counts was performed using reference gene primer amplification. Using immunoSEQ multiplex PCR, the repertoire was profiled, and TCRdb retains in-frame clones only, with some absent. V and J calls and clone size are given by that table; D and trimming were obtained from the DNA. Altogether about 200,000 clones are present, around four fifths being singletons, with the ten largest covering around 7.3%.

This TCR was sampled from a woman aged 50 to 60 with active or convalescent COVID-19. The chain is built from TRBV9 and TRBJ1-6; 7 bases match TRBD1. The sequenced sample was peripheral blood. The DNA for the CDR3 is TGTGCCAGCAGCCCCTTGGGACAGACGAATTCACCCCTCCACTTT. Residues: CASSPLGQTNSPLHF.